This record looks at one T cell receptor beta chain sequence and its context. This clonotype was seen many times. This clone's antigen is unknown. Nothing much larger sits one base from this clone, and base qualities are not available. Ophthalmopathy patients had moderately to severely active disease, with a Clinical Activity Score of 3 or more, a NOSPECS grade of 4 or more, and a disease duration of less than 3 months. Any patient with an uncontrolled infection, another autoimmune disease, pregnancy or lactation was excluded. Clinical symptoms, serum thyroxine and TRAb, thyroid ultrasound, and orbital computed tomography formed the basis for the diagnoses. Ficoll-Paque density gradient centrifugation was used to isolate PBMCs from approximately 11 ml of fresh peripheral blood. Total RNA was extracted with Trizol reagent, and quality was checked on an Agilent 2100 Bioanalyzer. These data come from a study of T cells in Graves' hyperthyroidism and ophthalmopathy (dated by TCRdb to about 2019). With respect to the entire study: Peripheral blood samples were taken at the time of initial diagnosis, prior to any treatment. A discovery cohort of about a hundred patients, roughly 45 with Graves' ophthalmopathy and about 58 with stable Graves' hyperthyroidism, was used to find distinguishing TCR V-J signatures. Prospective prediction of ophthalmopathy was tested in an independent validation cohort of under 20 hyperthyroidism patients and around 16 patients who later progressed to ophthalmopathy. The 90 to 100 discovery patients were randomly split 7:3 into training and test sets. Thyroid tissue and blood T-cell repertoires from about six Graves' hyperthyroidism patients were also compared in the study. After sampling, hyperthyroidism patients received methimazole starting at 30 mg daily, and ophthalmopathy patients received high-dose intravenous methylprednisolone. According to the paper, TCR Vbeta CDR3 sequencing was carried out on 135 peripheral blood samples, which came from some 41 ophthalmopathy, 75 or so hyperthyroidism and approximately 17 progressor patients. Overall study results and their limits: A 13 V-J signature model separated ophthalmopathy from stable hyperthyroidism, with approximately 87% sensitivity and approximately 81% specificity in cross-validation and 80%/75% in testing. Most expanded thyroid clonotypes (frequency above 0.001) were also found in blood, which suggests that blood repertoires may mirror thyroid immune responses. During validation, the model predicted progression to ophthalmopathy a median of roughly 7.1 months ahead of onset, with almost 71% sensitivity and 72% to 85% specificity. No statistical method was used to set the sample size in advance, and investigators knew the group allocation.

The TCR beta CDR3 regions were amplified from the RNA transcripts. The first round of RT-PCR for the TCR CDR3 was performed with the HTBI primer set and the Qiagen OneStep RT-PCR kit. Libraries were constructed in a second round of multiplex PCR, after which size selection and purification were carried out. The libraries were sequenced on an Illumina HiSeq2000 using paired-end 100 bp reads. As for how the authors treated the data: SOAPnuke was used to process the raw data, throwing out any read that contained adapters or uncalled bases, had a mean Phred below 15, or lacked an exact constant-primer or identifier match. COPE v1.2.5 was used to merge high-quality paired reads, and clonotypes were defined as unique nucleotide sequences. MiTCR v1.1 was used to align clonotypes to the IMGT TRBV, TRBD and TRBJ reference segments. Only V-J combinations with frequency above 0.0001, covering about 99% of repertoires, were analysed. The TCS score was defined as F50 (clonal expansion) divided by E x V (chaos), with BLOSUM62-based TCRdist calculated between CDR3 peptides within each V-J. Welch's t-statistics and random forest reduced around 520 V-J features to about 12, which were used in a naive Bayes classifier (R e1071). TCRdb reran the public reads through fastp at Q25 and MiXCR, keeping productive beta chains. Each CDR3 protein gets just one entry, which takes the most common genes and DNA from the rows behind it. V and J calls and clone size were set by TCRdb, not the authors. The sample includes 300,000 to 350,000 distinct CDR3 sequences, with 15% to 20% observed a single time. The top ten constitute roughly 16% of the sample.

The germline V gene (reference sequence) yields GTSNPN for CDR1 and SVGIG for CDR2. V is cut by 0 bases and J by 2 bases, and the space between the germline ends is 5 bases. The CDR3 contains 12 residues, cysteine and phenylalanine counted. Only CDR3 DNA is held: 36 bases, read in frame from base 1. The sequencing input was blood. The receptor comes from a woman in her forties with Graves' ophthalmopathy. The chain joins TRBV30 to TRBJ2-7; the D gene cannot be resolved reliably. The CDR3 region has the sequence CAWSVSAYEQYF. The DNA is as follows: TGTGCCTGGAGTGTCAGTGCCTACGAGCAGTACTTC.